This note documents a single T cell receptor beta chain sequence. Sequencing used immunoSEQ multiplex PCR; TCRdb keeps in-frame clones, though not all of them. The table includes 87,000 or so clones, 87% detected once. This specimen belongs to a study of blood T cell repertoires in COVID-19. The overall study: Material from acute and convalescent COVID-19 was sourced from the United States, Italy and Spain. Sources were T cells, B-cell-depleted T cells, or PBMCs; the material itself was cDNA or gDNA.

Germline-derived CDR1 and CDR2 are SGHTA and FQGTGA. CDR3 length equals 15 residues. V lost 1 base, J lost 5 bases, and 14 bases lay in between. The V gene is TRBV7-3, the J gene TRBJ2-5; D remains ambiguous. The material sequenced was peripheral blood. The TCR originated in a human donor with acute or convalescent COVID-19. The donor label of this sample is uncertain. The DNA for the CDR3 is TGTGCCAGCAGCTTAAGTGACTCGCCTCCGGAGACCCAGTACTTC. This translates into CASSLSDSPPETQYF.